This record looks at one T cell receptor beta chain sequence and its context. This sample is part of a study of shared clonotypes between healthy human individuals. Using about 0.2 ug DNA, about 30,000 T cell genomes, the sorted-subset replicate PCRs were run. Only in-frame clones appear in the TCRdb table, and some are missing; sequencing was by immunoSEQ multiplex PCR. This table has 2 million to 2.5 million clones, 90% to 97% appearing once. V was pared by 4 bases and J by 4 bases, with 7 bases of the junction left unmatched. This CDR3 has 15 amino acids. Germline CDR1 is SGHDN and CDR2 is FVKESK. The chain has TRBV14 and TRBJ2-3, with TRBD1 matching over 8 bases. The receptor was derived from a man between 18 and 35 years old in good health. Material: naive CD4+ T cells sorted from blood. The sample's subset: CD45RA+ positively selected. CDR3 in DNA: TGTGCCAGCAGCCGAGACAGGGGAATTCCAGATACGCAGTATTTT. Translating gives CASSRDRGIPDTQYF.